Below, 32 T cell receptor beta chains from the same sample are listed, as sequenced in a study of technical replicates of blood from four donors. Using immunoSEQ multiplex PCR, the repertoire was profiled, and TCRdb retains in-frame clones only, with some absent. Among about 83,000 clones listed, about 92% were seen once. The sample taken for sequencing was T cells isolated from PBMCs. The receptor set was obtained from a human donor in good health.

The chain is built from TRBV5-1 and TRBJ1-4; 7 bases align to TRBD1. V was pared by 4 bases and J by 7 bases, with 7 bases of the junction left unmatched. CDR3 length: 14 residues. CDR1 and CDR2 from the germline V gene are SGHRS and YFSETQ. The CDR3 DNA reads TGCGCCAGCAGCAATGGGGACAGAGGTGAAAAACTGTTTTTT. Translating it yields CASSNGDRGEKLFF.

The genes are TRBV5-4 and TRBJ1-1; 9 bases match TRBD1. Germline-derived CDR1 and CDR2 are SGHNT and YYREEE (reference sequence). This CDR3 contains 15 residues. J lost 11 bases, V lost 0 bases, and 11 bases had no gene match. CDR3 region: CASSLGGQGPRAAFF. The CDR3, as DNA: TGTGCCAGCAGCTTGGGGGGACAGGGTCCGCGGGCGGCTTTCTTT.

The rearrangement uses TRBV2 and TRBJ1-1; 7 bases are shared with TRBD1. Losses at the gene ends were 4 bases for V and 0 bases for J; bases not matched to a gene: 2. This CDR3 is 14 amino acids long. In germline, CDR1 is SNHLY, CDR2 FYNNEI. As DNA, the CDR3 is TGTGCCAGCAGTGGGGGACAGCTGAACACTGAAGCTTTCTTT. Translated: CASSGGQLNTEAFF.

V usage is TRBV6-5 and J usage is TRBJ1-6; maybe TRBD1 (6 bases). Germline lookup yields CDR1 MNHEY and CDR2 SVGAGI. V lost 6 bases to trimming and J lost 7 bases, with 13 bases between them. The CDR3 sequence is 14 residues long. CDR3 sequence: CASRKGQENSPLHF. In nucleotides, the CDR3 is TGTGCCAGCAGGAAGGGACAAGAAAATTCACCCCTCCACTTT.

The V gene is TRBV6-5, the J gene TRBJ1-5; D uncertain. Trimming took off 0 bases at V and 1 base at J, with 7 bases between the two ends. This CDR3 contains 15 residues. The germline CDR1 and CDR2 sequences are MNHEY and SVGAGI. CDR3 DNA: TGTGCCAGCAGTTACTCCAAACAGAGCAATCAGCCCCAGCATTTT. Translated, it gives CASSYSKQSNQPQHF.

This clone showed up just once. This chain connects TRBV12-5 to TRBJ1-2; 7 bases map to TRBD1. Per the germline V gene, CDR1 is LGHNT and CDR2 is FRNRAP. After removal of 1 base from V and 5 bases from J, the junction contained 10 bases not matched to a gene. The CDR3 has 16 amino acids. As DNA, the CDR3 is TGTGCTAGTGGTTTGGCGCCACGGGACAGCTTATATGGCTACACCTTC. Translation gives CASGLAPRDSLYGYTF.

This rearrangement joins TRBV6-6 to TRBJ2-2, with 11 bases identical to TRBD1. Looked up from germline, CDR1 is MNHNY and CDR2 is SVGAGI (reference sequence). The CDR3 has 14 residues. The ends lost 6 bases at V and 9 bases at J; junction bases unmatched: 6. Written as DNA, the CDR3 is TGTGCCAGCAGCCCGGGACAGGGGGAGTGGGAGCTGTTTTTT. It yields the protein CASSPGQGEWELFF.

The genes are TRBV19 and TRBJ1-1; D is uncertain. With 4 bases removed from V and 4 bases from J, the gap between germline ends came to 13 bases. The length of the CDR3 is 14 residues. Germline CDR1 and CDR2: LNHDA and SQIVND (reference sequence). CDR3 residues: CASSTPWEATEAFF. CDR3 nucleotides: TGTGCCAGTAGTACTCCCTGGGAGGCCACTGAAGCTTTCTTT.

The chain is built from TRBV10-2 and TRBJ2-7, with 7 bases matching TRBD1. This CDR3 comprises 12 residues. Germline trimming cut 8 bases from V and 2 bases from J; bases unmatched to any gene: 3. The germline V gene encodes CDR1 WSHSY and CDR2 SAAADI. CDR3 DNA: TGCGCCAGCTCAACAGGGGCCTACGAGCAGTACTTC. Translating gives CASSTGAYEQYF.

The genes are TRBV7-6 and TRBJ2-1; the D gene is possibly TRBD1 (5 bases). Trimming took 5 bases from V and 1 from J, leaving 27 bases between them. CDR1 is SGHVS, CDR2 FNYEAQ, per germline. The CDR3 spans 20 residues. The CDR3 loop is CASSLLPLAGPDGSYNEQFF. CDR3 DNA: TGTGCCAGCAGCCTACTGCCTTTGGCAGGGCCCGATGGTTCCTACAATGAGCAGTTCTTC.

The chain recombines TRBV6-5 with TRBJ2-7; a weak D match, TRBD1 (5 bases). Germline V gives CDR1 MNHEY, CDR2 SVGAGI. The V gene lost 6 bases and the J gene lost 8 bases, with 23 bases spanning the gap. The CDR3 has 15 amino acids. CDR3 sequence (DNA): TGTGCCAGCAGCACGACAGTAATTAGCCCCACCAAGCAGTACTTC. This gives the protein CASSTTVISPTKQYF.

The chain uses TRBV10-3 and TRBJ2-1; 8 positions agree with TRBD2. Per germline, CDR1 ENHRY and CDR2 SYGVKD. V shed 11 bases and J 9 bases; nucleotides not matched to a gene: 12. CDR3 length: 13 residues. The CDR3 DNA is TGTGCCGCAGCGGGAGATGAGTGGGGTGAGCAGTTCTTC. This translates into CAAAGDEWGEQFF.

In DNA form, the CDR3 reads TGCGCCAGCAGCTTGGTGGAAATGACAGGGACTAGAAGTAATGAAAAACTGTTTTTT. Its protein is CASSLVEMTGTRSNEKLFF. The chain employs TRBV5-1 and TRBJ1-4, with 7 bases aligning to TRBD1. CDR3 length equals 19 residues. Per the germline V gene, CDR1 is SGHRS and CDR2 is YFSETQ. J was trimmed by 4 bases and V by 0 bases; bases with no gene match: 15. Supplemented by reference TRBV5-1 and TRBJ1-4, the full variable domain reads KAGVTQTPRYLIKTRGQQVTLSCSPISGHRSVSWYQQTPGQGLQFLFEYFSETQRNKGNFPGRFSGRQFSNSRSEMNVSTLELGDSALYLCASSLVEMTGTRSNEKLFFGSGTQLSVL.

The gene calls are TRBV29-1 and TRBJ2-7; TRBD2 matches at 10 bases. This CDR3 is built from 14 residues. With 2 bases clipped from V and 1 base from J, the junction kept 2 bases outside the gene matches. CDR1 is SQVTM and CDR2 is ANQGSEA in the germline V gene. The CDR3 nucleotides read TGCAGCGTTGAATCTAGCGGGAGATCCTACGAGCAGTACTTC. Protein product: CSVESSGRSYEQYF.

The J gene is TRBJ2-7, the V gene TRBV19, with a weak D call TRBD1 (6 bases). There are 15 residues in the CDR3. Germline V gives CDR1 LNHDA, CDR2 SQIVND (reference sequence). V was trimmed by 5 bases and J by 4 bases, leaving 18 bases between them. The CDR3 DNA sequence: TGTGCCAGTAGTCAACGACAGGTCCGGTCATACGAGCAGTACTTC. Its translation is CASSQRQVRSYEQYF.

The chain couples TRBV18 to TRBJ1-2, with D unclear. V lost 0 bases and J 4 bases, leaving 6 bases between the germline ends. CDR3 length equals 13 residues. The V gene's germline CDR1 is KGHSH and CDR2 LQKENI. Here the CDR3 DNA reads TGTGCCAGCTCACCACCGCGGGCCTATGGCTACACCTTC. Translating it yields CASSPPRAYGYTF.

The V gene is TRBV28, the J gene TRBJ1-2; the D gene is possibly TRBD1 (6 bases). The CDR3 length is 16 residues. Per the germline V gene, CDR1 is MDHEN and CDR2 is SYDVKM. Trimming left V 6 bases short and J 4 bases short, with 21 bases between. The CDR3 bases are TGTGCCAGCAGGTGGGACACATCGCCCCTGCTCTATGGCTACACCTTC. Amino acids: CASRWDTSPLLYGYTF.

The rearrangement uses TRBV28 and TRBJ1-1, with 11 bases matching TRBD1. Trimming cost V 6 bases and J 6 bases; bases outside gene matches: 6. The CDR3 covers 14 residues. Per the germline V gene, CDR1 is MDHEN and CDR2 is SYDVKM. The CDR3 is CASRTGQGVSEAFF. In DNA form, the CDR3 reads TGTGCCAGCAGGACGGGACAGGGGGTATCTGAAGCTTTCTTT.

V usage is TRBV28 and J usage is TRBJ2-3; D is perhaps TRBD1 (6 bases). Germline CDR1 is MDHEN and CDR2 is SYDVKM. V was cut by 6 bases and J by 2 bases, with 15 bases left in between. The CDR3 length is 15 residues. DNA of the CDR3: TGTGCCAGCAGGGGAACAGGGACGCACACAGATACGCAGTATTTT. Translation gives CASRGTGTHTDTQYF.

This clone came up once. This chain joins TRBV16 and TRBJ2-2, with 9 bases fitting TRBD2. From germline, CDR1 is KGHSY and CDR2 FQNENV. After removal of 4 bases from V and 1 base from J, the junction contained 28 bases not matched to a gene. The CDR3 sequence is 24 residues long. CDR3 residues: CASSPSGCGGGSFLESVNTGELFF. As DNA, the CDR3 is TGTGCCAGCAGCCCTAGTGGGTGCGGGGGGGGCTCGTTTTTGGAGTCGGTGAACACCGGGGAGCTGTTTTTT.

The gene calls are TRBV18 and TRBJ2-7, with 7 bases fitting TRBD1. This CDR3 spans 15 amino acids. V dropped 6 bases and J dropped 7; count of bases not matched to a gene: 15. Germline V gives CDR1 KGHSH, CDR2 LQKENI. The CDR3, as DNA: TGTGCCAGCTCGTCCGGGACAGCCTCTCCTTGGGAGCAGTACTTC. Translating it yields CASSSGTASPWEQYF.

J is TRBJ2-7 and V is TRBV7-2; D is perhaps TRBD2 (6 bases). The V gene's germline CDR1 is SGHTA and CDR2 FQGNSA. CDR3 size: 15 residues. V shed 6 bases and J shed 9 bases, with 24 bases lying between them. CDR3 in amino acids: CASSSHMGGAFGQYF. CDR3 in DNA: TGTGCCAGCAGTTCCCACATGGGCGGGGCCTTTGGGCAGTACTTC.

The chain recombines TRBV5-1 with TRBJ1-4; TRBD1 agrees at 7 bases. Germline lookup yields CDR1 SGHRS and CDR2 YFSETQ. V trimming: 2 bases; J trimming: 3 bases; junction bases outside the gene matches: 1. The CDR3 has 14 residues. CDR3 nucleotides: TGCGCCAGCAGCTTCGGGACAGCTAATGAAAAACTGTTTTTT. As protein: CASSFGTANEKLFF.

The gene calls are TRBV4-1 and TRBJ1-2; no reliable D call. The CDR3 covers 13 residues. Germline lookup yields CDR1 MGHRA and CDR2 YSYEKL. The V and J ends lost 4 bases and 5 bases respectively, with 11 bases between them. The CDR3 reads CASSPTGNYGYTF. For the CDR3, the DNA is TGCGCCAGCAGCCCGACCGGGAATTATGGCTACACCTTC.

The chain employs TRBV7-8 and TRBJ2-1; 9 bases line up with TRBD1. Germline CDR1 is SGHVS and CDR2 is FQNEAQ. The ends lost 5 bases at V and 8 bases at J; junction bases unmatched: 7. The CDR3 has 14 residues. For the CDR3, the DNA is TGTGCCAGCAGCGCGGACAGGGGAAGGGATGAGCAGTTCTTC. This sequence encodes CASSADRGRDEQFF.

This sequence joins TRBV5-1 and TRBJ2-1; TRBD2 matches at 12 bases. The CDR3 has 19 residues. After removal of 0 bases from V and 7 bases from J, the junction contained 14 bases not matched to a gene. Germline CDR1 SGHRS, CDR2 YFSETQ. This CDR3 is CASSLGLAGGTLSTNEQFF. DNA of the CDR3: TGCGCCAGCAGCTTGGGGCTAGCGGGGGGGACCCTTTCAACGAATGAGCAGTTCTTC.

The rearrangement uses TRBV19 and TRBJ2-5; possibly TRBD2 for D (6 bases). Germline lookup yields CDR1 LNHDA and CDR2 SQIVND (reference sequence). The V end was cut by 3 bases, the J end by 5 bases, with 10 bases between. The length of the CDR3 is 13 residues. The CDR3 protein is CASSISGEETQYF. DNA for the CDR3: TGTGCCAGTAGTATCTCGGGGGAGGAGACCCAGTACTTC.

This clone was recorded a few times. The chain has TRBV11-2 and TRBJ1-1, with 7 bases that match TRBD1. J gave up 5 bases and V 2 bases, and 8 bases lay outside the gene matches. The V gene's germline CDR1 is SGHAT and CDR2 FQNNGV. CDR3 size: 15 residues. CDR3 sequence (DNA): TGTGCCAGCAGCTTAATACAGGGGATAGGAACTGAAGCTTTCTTT. Its translation is CASSLIQGIGTEAFF.

V and J are TRBV30 and TRBJ1-2; 10 nucleotides agree with TRBD1. Germline trimming cut 1 base from V and 5 bases from J; bases unmatched to any gene: 4. The length of the CDR3 is 14 residues. Germline CDR1 GTSNPN, CDR2 SVGIG (reference sequence). CDR3: CAWSGQGAGYGYTF. In nucleotides, the CDR3 is TGTGCCTGGAGTGGACAGGGGGCCGGGTATGGCTACACCTTC.

The chain uses TRBV11-2 and TRBJ2-5; 7 positions agree with TRBD1. With 6 bases clipped from V and 5 bases from J, the junction kept 6 bases outside the gene matches. The CDR3 loop spans 13 amino acids. Germline V gene lookup returns CDR1 SGHAT and CDR2 FQNNGV. This CDR3 is CASRQGKYETQYF. The CDR3 DNA sequence: TGTGCCAGCAGACAGGGGAAGTACGAGACCCAGTACTTC.

The V and J genes are TRBV2 and TRBJ2-1, with 9 bases identical to TRBD2. Germline CDR1 SNHLY, CDR2 FYNNEI. The CDR3 has 16 amino acids. The junction had 2 bases not matched to a gene; V was cut back by 2 bases and J by 0 bases. The CDR3 sequence is CASSEPAGGSYNEQFF. CDR3 in DNA: TGTGCCAGCAGTGAACCAGCGGGAGGCTCCTACAATGAGCAGTTCTTC.

The chain recombines TRBV16 with TRBJ1-4, with 8 bases identical to TRBD1. V was clipped by 0 bases and J by 8 bases; unmatched bases: 8. In germline, CDR1 is KGHSY, CDR2 FQNENV. There are 16 residues in the CDR3. CDR3 protein: CASSQSIGQGFEKLFF. The DNA for the CDR3 is TGTGCCAGCAGCCAATCGATTGGACAGGGTTTCGAAAAACTGTTTTTT.